The T cell receptor (beta chain) described here comes from a study of blood T cell repertoires in COVID-19. This CDR3 has 15 residues. Trimming pared 4 bases from V and 0 bases from J, leaving 9 bases between. Germline CDR1 is SEHNR and CDR2 is FQNEAQ (reference sequence). Only in-frame clones appear in the TCRdb table, and some are missing; sequencing was by immunoSEQ multiplex PCR. Seen here are some 220,000 clones, around three quarters observed once, and the top ten hold 7.2%. The chain recombines TRBV7-9 with TRBJ1-4; perhaps TRBD1 as D (6 bases). This receptor was obtained from a woman in her seventies with acute or convalescent COVID-19. Sequencing was done on a sample of peripheral blood. DNA of the CDR3: TGTGCCAGCAGCTACGGACAGTCAACTAATGAAAAACTGTTTTTT. It is translated as CASSYGQSTNEKLFF.